The 22 T cell receptor beta chains reported below all come from one sample, sequenced in a study of T cell repertoires in cytomegalovirus infection. TCRdb fed the reads into MiXCR, producing one record per CDR3 protein. The repertoire includes 150,000 to 200,000 distinct CDR3 sequences, around 20% of them detected once, and less than 3.5% sits in the top ten. Material: PBMCs. The receptor source for this set is a human donor in good health (CMV status not recorded). Some clones in this sample may be carry-over from other donors' samples.

This clonotype showed up many times. The chain has TRBV7-2 and TRBJ2-3; D is unresolved. The length of the CDR3 is 18 residues. Germline V gene lookup returns CDR1 SGHTA and CDR2 FQGNSA. V lost 7 bases, J lost 2 bases, and 25 bases lay in between. This CDR3 reads CASTHRARRLSDTDTQYF. The CDR3, as DNA: TGTGCCAGCACCCACCGAGCAAGACGGCTGTCGGACACAGATACGCAGTATTTT.

This rearrangement joins TRBV19 to TRBJ2-5; D not resolved. Germline assignment: CDR1 LNHDA and CDR2 SQIVND (reference sequence). Deletions cut 3 bases from V and 2 bases from J, with 19 bases between. The CDR3 runs to 17 residues. The CDR3 region has the DNA TGTGCCAGTAGTATCAACCCACCATCGGTGCCACAAGAGACCCAGTACTTC. It specifies CASSINPPSVPQETQYF.

This sequence joins TRBV4-2 and TRBJ2-3, with D possibly matching TRBD2 (6 bases). The CDR3 extends over 16 amino acids. The ends were cut back, 2 bases at V and 0 bases at J, with 12 bases in the middle. Germline CDR1 LGHNA, CDR2 YNFKEQ. This CDR3 is CASSQRLDVSTDTQYF. The CDR3, as DNA: TGTGCCAGCAGCCAACGACTAGACGTTAGCACAGATACGCAGTATTTT.

This chain links TRBV19 with TRBJ2-5, with 7 bases aligning to TRBD2. The CDR3 has 14 amino acids. V was clipped by 5 bases and J by 5 bases; unmatched bases: 8. The germline V gene encodes CDR1 LNHDA and CDR2 SQIVND (reference sequence). In nucleotides, the CDR3 is TGTGCCAGTAGTGCCCTAGCGGCGGTGGAGACCCAGTACTTC. It encodes CASSALAAVETQYF.

This clonotype was seen repeatedly, ten times or more. The chain carries TRBV27 and TRBJ2-7, with 7 bases aligning to TRBD1. The CDR3 has 15 amino acids. Germline V gene sequence: CDR1 MNHEY, CDR2 SMNVEV (reference sequence). Trimming cost V 5 bases and J 1 base; bases outside gene matches: 8. The DNA for the CDR3 is TGTGCCAGCAGTCTTCAGGACAGGCGGTCCTACGAGCAGTACTTC. It is translated as CASSLQDRRSYEQYF.

At least ten counts were recorded for this clonotype. The chain couples TRBV7-2 to TRBJ1-2; D is uncertain. The CDR3 totals 13 residues. The V end lost 1 base, the J end lost 8 bases, and 11 bases lay between the germline ends. In germline, CDR1 is SGHTA, CDR2 FQGNSA. For the CDR3, the DNA is TGTGCCAGCAGCTTAGGGGGTCGGGAAGGCTACACCTTC. Its translation is CASSLGGREGYTF. The full variable domain, its missing parts supplied by reference TRBV7-2 and TRBJ1-2, is GAGVSQSPSNKVTEKGKDVELRCDPISGHTALYWYRQSLGQGLEFLIYFQGNSAPDKSGLPSDRFSAERTGGSVSTLTIQRTQQEDSAVYLCASSLGGREGYTFGSGTRLTVV.

CDR3 sequence: CASSPGPSTNYGYTF. In DNA, the CDR3 is TGCGCCAGCAGCCCCGGACCCAGCACCAACTATGGCTACACCTTC. The V and J genes are TRBV5-1 and TRBJ1-2; no clear D gene. Per the germline V gene, CDR1 is SGHRS and CDR2 is YFSETQ. Trimming took off 4 bases at V and 2 bases at J, with 15 bases between the two ends. The CDR3 loop spans 15 amino acids. Variable domain in full (rest from reference TRBV5-1 and TRBJ1-2): KAGVTQTPRYLIKTRGQQVTLSCSPISGHRSVSWYQQTPGQGLQFLFEYFSETQRNKGNFPGRFSGRQFSNSRSEMNVSTLELGDSALYLCASSPGPSTNYGYTFGSGTRLTVV.

This clonotype was seen a handful of times. The chain is built from TRBV20-1 and TRBJ2-3; 10 bases align to TRBD2. With V trimmed by 2 bases and J by 2 bases, 4 bases remained unmatched. Per the germline V gene, CDR1 is DFQATT and CDR2 is SNEGSKA (reference sequence). There are 15 residues in the CDR3. This chain's CDR3 is CSARNSGGYTDTQYF. Written as DNA, the CDR3 is TGCAGTGCTAGAAATAGCGGGGGGTACACAGATACGCAGTATTTT.

With regard to this clonotype: A read error may produce the germline difference seen at one junction end. The CDR3 DNA follows: TGTGCCATCAGCCAGACCCTGAATGGAGAGCAGTACTTC. Protein: CAISQTLNGEQYF. V and J are TRBV14 and TRBJ2-7, with D hard to call. Germline assignment: CDR1 SGHDN and CDR2 FVKESK. CDR3 length: 13 amino acids.

This chain links TRBV12-3 or TRBV12-4 with TRBJ2-1; no definite D call. V was pared by 9 bases and J by 2 bases, with 11 bases between. The CDR3 runs to 13 residues. The CDR3: CASKDRTYNEQFF. In DNA, the CDR3 is TGTGCCAGTAAAGACCGAACCTACAATGAGCAGTTCTTC.

This clonotype was detected a few times. J is TRBJ1-1 and V is TRBV5-1; D is undetermined. V was clipped by 4 bases and J by 2 bases, with 15 bases between them. The CDR3 is 15 amino acids. CDR1 is SGHRS and CDR2 is YFSETQ in the germline V gene. The CDR3 here is CASSPEPRGNTEAFF. CDR3 DNA: TGCGCCAGCAGCCCTGAACCCCGGGGTAACACTGAAGCTTTCTTT. Drawing the rest from reference TRBV5-1 and TRBJ1-1, the complete variable domain is KAGVTQTPRYLIKTRGQQVTLSCSPISGHRSVSWYQQTPGQGLQFLFEYFSETQRNKGNFPGRFSGRQFSNSRSEMNVSTLELGDSALYLCASSPEPRGNTEAFFGQGTRLTVV.

This clonotype was seen many times. The V call is TRBV6-1, the J call TRBJ1-6; D uncertain. V was cut by 7 bases and J by 7 bases, with 17 bases left in between. The germline V gene has CDR1 MNHNS and CDR2 SASEGT. This CDR3 is built from 15 residues. In DNA form, the CDR3 reads TGTGCCAGCATGCCCCCCCGGTCGGGAAATTCACCCCTCCACTTT. The encoded protein is CASMPPRSGNSPLHF.

In this sample, this clonotype is medium-sized. The J gene is TRBJ2-2, the V gene TRBV11-2; 7 bases are a match to TRBD2. Germline lookup yields CDR1 SGHAT and CDR2 FQNNGV. The junction had 4 bases not matched to a gene; V was cut back by 4 bases and J by 5 bases. The CDR3 has 14 residues. The CDR3 nucleotides read TGTGCCAGCAGCTCTTGGCGGGGGACCGGGGAGCTGTTTTTT. Protein product: CASSSWRGTGELFF.

This clonotype came up many times. The V gene is TRBV4-2, the J gene TRBJ1-5; 9 bases match TRBD1. Germline-derived CDR1 and CDR2 are LGHNA and YNFKEQ. V dropped 2 bases and J dropped 2; count of bases not matched to a gene: 13. The CDR3 contains 19 residues. The CDR3 bases are TGTGCCAGCAGCCAAATCTGGGACAGGGTTGAGAGCGGCAATCAGCCCCAGCATTTT. It specifies CASSQIWDRVESGNQPQHF.

This clonotype was counted a few times. The V and J genes are TRBV5-1 and TRBJ2-1; D gene uncertain. CDR3 length: 13 amino acids. Germline V lookup: CDR1 SGHRS, CDR2 YFSETQ. V was cut by 1 base and J by 4 bases, with 6 bases left in between. In DNA, the CDR3 is TGCGCCAGCAGCTTGTTAGGGTACAATGAGCAGTTCTTC. Translated, it gives CASSLLGYNEQFF.

The rearrangement joins TRBV10-3 to TRBJ1-1; maybe TRBD1 (5 bases). Germline V lookup: CDR1 ENHRY, CDR2 SYGVKD. This CDR3 contains 13 residues. The ends were cut back, 6 bases at V and 1 base at J, with 9 bases in the middle. The CDR3 sequence: CAIRTGANTEAFF. CDR3 sequence (DNA): TGTGCCATCAGAACAGGAGCGAACACTGAAGCTTTCTTT.

This clonotype was seen a few times. This chain joins TRBV28 and TRBJ2-7, with 7 bases that match TRBD1. Germline V gene data show CDR1 as MDHEN and CDR2 as SYDVKM. CDR3 length: 15 amino acids. Germline trimming cut 6 bases from V and 1 base from J; bases unmatched to any gene: 9. CDR3 sequence: CASSWDSLPSYEQYF. CDR3 in DNA: TGTGCCAGCAGCTGGGACAGTTTACCTTCCTACGAGCAGTACTTC.

The chain is built from TRBV11-2 and TRBJ1-2; 8 bases are shared with TRBD1. The ends lost 5 bases at V and 4 bases at J; junction bases unmatched: 9. There are 15 residues in the CDR3. CDR1 SGHAT and CDR2 FQNNGV come from the germline V gene. Here the CDR3 reads CASSRTTDRGYGYTF. CDR3 DNA: TGTGCCAGCAGCCGAACAACTGACAGGGGCTATGGCTACACCTTC.

The chain is built from TRBV6-5 and TRBJ2-7, with TRBD2 matching 7 bases. V dropped 8 bases and J dropped 0; count of bases not matched to a gene: 10. CDR3 length: 15 amino acids. Germline V gene lookup returns CDR1 MNHEY and CDR2 SVGAGI. DNA for the CDR3: TGTGCCAGCTGGGGGGGAACGGGCAGCTCCTACGAGCAGTACTTC. Protein: CASWGGTGSSYEQYF.

The sample holds many counts of this clonotype. The rearrangement uses TRBV7-9 and TRBJ2-2; D not certain. The V and J ends lost 2 bases and 8 bases respectively, with 15 bases between them. There are 15 residues in the CDR3. Germline CDR1 and CDR2: SEHNR and FQNEAQ (reference sequence). CDR3 amino acids: CASSLSVGNAGELFF. The CDR3 DNA is TGTGCCAGCAGCTTATCAGTAGGGAATGCGGGGGAGCTGTTTTTT. The full variable domain, with the rest looked up from reference TRBV7-9 and TRBJ2-2, is DTGVSQNPRHKITKRGQNVTFRCDPISEHNRLYWYRQTLGQGPEFLTYFQNEAQLEKSRLLSDRFSAERPKGSFSTLEIQRTEQGDSAMYLCASSLSVGNAGELFFGEGSRLTVL.

This clonotype was counted ten times or more. The V and J genes are TRBV24-1 and TRBJ2-7; D is possibly TRBD1 (6 bases). CDR3 size: 17 residues. Germline V CDR1 and CDR2: KGHDR, SFDVKD. Trimming took 2 bases from V and 2 from J, leaving 18 bases between them. The CDR3 here is CATSDSLQGNGAYEQYF. CDR3 nucleotides: TGTGCCACCAGTGATTCACTACAGGGAAACGGCGCCTACGAGCAGTACTTC.

This clonotype occurred a few times. The chain employs TRBV5-1 and TRBJ1-2, with D uncertain. Trimming removed 0 bases from V and 4 bases from J, with 10 bases in between. The CDR3 spans 14 residues. CDR1 is SGHRS, CDR2 YFSETQ, per germline. CDR3 sequence reads: CASSLEGQAYGYTF. The CDR3 bases are TGCGCCAGCAGCTTGGAAGGGCAAGCCTATGGCTACACCTTC. The full variable domain, with the rest looked up from reference TRBV5-1 and TRBJ1-2, is KAGVTQTPRYLIKTRGQQVTLSCSPISGHRSVSWYQQTPGQGLQFLFEYFSETQRNKGNFPGRFSGRQFSNSRSEMNVSTLELGDSALYLCASSLEGQAYGYTFGSGTRLTVV.